This is a list of T cell receptor beta chains from one sample in a study of blood T cells in healthy people across ages. TCRdb itself ran the 5' RACE reads through MiXCR, one entry per CDR3 protein. The sample records 700,000 to 950,000 distinct CDR3 sequences, roughly 41% being singletons. The sequenced sample was blood. Receptors were obtained from a woman in her sixties or seventies in good health. CDR3s include the opening cysteine and the closing phenylalanine or tryptophan.

cdr3_aa j_call v_call
CASSAAGGQPQHF TRBJ1-5 TRBV12-3/TRBV12-4
CASSLGGGINYEQYF TRBJ2-7 TRBV7-2
CASSVGWNEQFF TRBJ2-1 TRBV9
CSVAQGASYEQYF TRBJ2-7 TRBV29-1
CASRPQGGATNEKLFF TRBJ1-4 TRBV6-6
CASSYSRLGQPQHF TRBJ1-5 TRBV6-2/TRBV6-3
CSVPSGSAETQYF TRBJ2-5 TRBV29-1
CASSYSYGSNQPQHF TRBJ1-5 TRBV6-5
CSAQGEGETQYF TRBJ2-5 TRBV20-1
CASTYSGFTGANVLTF TRBJ2-6 TRBV6-2/TRBV6-3
CASSVGQGEGYTF TRBJ1-2 TRBV9
CASSHSYGGLGYEQFF TRBJ2-1 TRBV4-3
CASSPYGRPETQYF TRBJ2-5 TRBV5-1
CTSSQLRTEPYNEQFF TRBJ2-1 TRBV7-2
CATSGARSGGYTF TRBJ1-2 TRBV24-1
CSARATASGGADTQYF TRBJ2-3 TRBV20-1
CASSYQSTGELFF TRBJ2-2 TRBV7-3
CASSLEGGSSYNEQFF TRBJ2-1 TRBV5-1
CASSPPLGTEAFF TRBJ1-1 TRBV18
CSADGPAKAFF TRBJ1-1 TRBV20-1
CASSPVAGGEKLFF TRBJ1-4 TRBV27
CASSYGAQGFAGEKLFF TRBJ1-4 TRBV6-2/TRBV6-3
CSAHAVLPNTEAFF TRBJ1-1 TRBV20-1
CSVEDPMGLSTDTQYF TRBJ2-3 TRBV29-1
CSARQLTLGSDTQYF TRBJ2-3 TRBV20-1
CASRFGGGLPTYEQYF TRBJ2-7 TRBV28
CASSLKRAGGNSYEQYF TRBJ2-7 TRBV7-8
CASSLVGGDYNEQFF TRBJ2-1 TRBV11-3
CSASGFGLAGASDTQYF TRBJ2-3 TRBV20-1
CASLGVVSEAFF TRBJ1-1 TRBV28
CSAWGGGRTQFF TRBJ2-1 TRBV20-1
CASSSTSGSVEQFF TRBJ2-1 TRBV5-1
CASSQENGPNSPLHF TRBJ1-6 TRBV3-1
CAISGTGGNTGELFF TRBJ2-2 TRBV10-3
CSATGDSCEQYF TRBJ2-7 TRBV20-1
CSARDLVSLAAGYNEQFF TRBJ2-1 TRBV20-1
CASRADRFSYNEQFF TRBJ2-1 TRBV27